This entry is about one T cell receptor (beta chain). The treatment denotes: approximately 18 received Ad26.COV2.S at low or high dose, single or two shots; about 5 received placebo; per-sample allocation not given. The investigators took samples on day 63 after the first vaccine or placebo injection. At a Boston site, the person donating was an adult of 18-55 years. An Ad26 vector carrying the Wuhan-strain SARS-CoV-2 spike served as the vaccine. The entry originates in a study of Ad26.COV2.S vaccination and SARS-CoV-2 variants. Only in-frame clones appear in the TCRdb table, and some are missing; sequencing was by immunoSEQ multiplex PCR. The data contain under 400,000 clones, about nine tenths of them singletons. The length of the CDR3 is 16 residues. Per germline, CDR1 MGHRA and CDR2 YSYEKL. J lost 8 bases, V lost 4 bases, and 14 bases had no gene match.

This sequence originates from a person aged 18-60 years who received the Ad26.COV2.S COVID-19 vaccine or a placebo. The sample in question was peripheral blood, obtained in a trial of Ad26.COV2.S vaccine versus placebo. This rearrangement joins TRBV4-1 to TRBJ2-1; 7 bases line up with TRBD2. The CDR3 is CASSRPAGTQGDEQFF. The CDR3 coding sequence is TGCGCCAGCAGCCGACCAGCGGGGACTCAGGGCGATGAGCAGTTCTTC.